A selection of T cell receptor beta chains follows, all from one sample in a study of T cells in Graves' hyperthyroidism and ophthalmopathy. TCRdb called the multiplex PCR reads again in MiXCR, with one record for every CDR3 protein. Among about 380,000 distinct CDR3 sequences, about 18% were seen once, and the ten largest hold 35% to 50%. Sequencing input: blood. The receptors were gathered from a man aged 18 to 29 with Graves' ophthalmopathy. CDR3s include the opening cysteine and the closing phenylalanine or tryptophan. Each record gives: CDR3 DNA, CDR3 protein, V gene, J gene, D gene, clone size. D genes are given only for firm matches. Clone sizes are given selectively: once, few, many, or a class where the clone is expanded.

cdr3_nt: TGTGCCAGCAGCTTGGGCCTTTGGGGACAAGAGACCCAGTACTTC; cdr3_aa: CASSLGLWGQETQYF; v_call: TRBV7-8; j_call: TRBJ2-5; d_call: NA; clone_size: many
cdr3_nt: TGTGCCAGTAGTCCGTCCGGGGAAAGGAAAGCTTTCTTT; cdr3_aa: CASSPSGERKAFF; v_call: TRBV19; j_call: TRBJ1-1; d_call: NA; clone_size: NA
cdr3_nt: TGTGCCAGCAGTTTCTCGACAGGTTATAACACTGAAGCTTTCTTT; cdr3_aa: CASSFSTGYNTEAFF; v_call: TRBV27; j_call: TRBJ1-1; d_call: NA; clone_size: few
cdr3_nt: TGTGCCATCAGTGGCCCGACAGGGGGTTCTGGCTACACCTTC; cdr3_aa: CAISGPTGGSGYTF; v_call: TRBV10-3; j_call: TRBJ1-2; d_call: TRBD1; clone_size: NA
cdr3_nt: TGTGCCAGCAGCTTAGATCTGGGGGAGACCCAGTACTTC; cdr3_aa: CASSLDLGETQYF; v_call: TRBV11-3; j_call: TRBJ2-5; d_call: NA; clone_size: many
cdr3_nt: TGCGCCAGCAGCCCCTGGGGGGCTGGAAACACCATATATTTT; cdr3_aa: CASSPWGAGNTIYF; v_call: TRBV4-1; j_call: TRBJ1-3; d_call: NA; clone_size: many
cdr3_nt: TGTGCCAGCAGCCTTTTTGGGGGTGGCTCTCCTTACAATGAGCAGTTCTTC; cdr3_aa: CASSLFGGGSPYNEQFF; v_call: TRBV14; j_call: TRBJ2-1; d_call: NA; clone_size: few
cdr3_nt: TGTGCCAGCACCAGAAGGGCGGGGGGTAGCACAGATACGCAGTATTTT; cdr3_aa: CASTRRAGGSTDTQYF; v_call: TRBV6-1; j_call: TRBJ2-3; d_call: TRBD2; clone_size: few
cdr3_nt: TGTGCCAGCAGCACTAGCGGGGGTTACAATGAGCAGTTCTTC; cdr3_aa: CASSTSGGYNEQFF; v_call: TRBV7-9; j_call: TRBJ2-1; d_call: TRBD2; clone_size: many
cdr3_nt: TGTGCCAGCTTTAGCGGGGGCAACACAGATACGCAGTATTTT; cdr3_aa: CASFSGGNTDTQYF; v_call: TRBV5-5; j_call: TRBJ2-3; d_call: TRBD2; clone_size: once
cdr3_nt: TGTGCCAGCTCAGTAGGCTCCTATAATTCACCCCTCCACTTT; cdr3_aa: CASSVGSYNSPLHF; v_call: TRBV18; j_call: TRBJ1-6; d_call: NA; clone_size: NA